This T cell receptor beta chain was captured by sequencing in a study of response to subunit inactivated influenza vaccine. CDR3 size: 15 residues. The germline V and J ends were trimmed by 0 bases and 0 bases, with 9 bases remaining between them. Germline V gene data show CDR1 as SGDLS and CDR2 as YYNGEE. As concerns this clonotype: The antigen is not known.

Overall study findings and caveats: The authors offered the suggestion that each seasonal influenza vaccination recruits few new T cells.

TCRdb called the RT-PCR reads again in MiXCR, with one record for every CDR3 protein. The sample carries a few hundred thousand distinct CDR3 sequences, roughly 22% recorded once. Source: PBMCs from blood, taken about 20 months after vaccination. This chain joins TRBV9 and TRBJ1-1; D possibly corresponds to TRBD1 (5 bases). This clonotype was sampled from a man between 50 and 75 years old who received an inactivated influenza vaccine. This CDR3 reads CASSVVGGVNTEAFF. The CDR3 nucleotides are TGTGCCAGCAGCGTAGTTGGGGGGGTGAACACTGAAGCTTTCTTT.